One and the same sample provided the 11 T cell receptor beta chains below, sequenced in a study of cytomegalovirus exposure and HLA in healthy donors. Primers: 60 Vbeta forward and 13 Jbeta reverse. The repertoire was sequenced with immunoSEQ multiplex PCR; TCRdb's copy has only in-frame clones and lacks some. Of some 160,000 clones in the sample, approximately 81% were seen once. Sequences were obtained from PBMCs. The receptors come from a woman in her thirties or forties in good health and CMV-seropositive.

The CDR3 protein is CASSRNGGTSGGMQYF. As DNA, the CDR3 is TGTGCCAGCTCACGTAACGGAGGGACTAGCGGGGGGATGCAGTATTTT. The V call is TRBV18, the J call TRBJ2-3; 15 nucleotides line up with TRBD2. V was clipped by 4 bases and J by 11 bases; unmatched bases: 10. The CDR3 contains 16 residues. Germline CDR1 and CDR2: KGHSH and LQKENI. The whole variable domain, remainder taken from reference TRBV18 and TRBJ2-3, is NAGVMQNPRHLVRRRGQEARLRCSPMKGHSHVYWYRQLPEEGLKFMVYLQKENIIDESGMPKERFSAEFPKEGPSILRIQQVVRGDSAAYFCASSRNGGTSGGMQYFGPGTRLTVL.

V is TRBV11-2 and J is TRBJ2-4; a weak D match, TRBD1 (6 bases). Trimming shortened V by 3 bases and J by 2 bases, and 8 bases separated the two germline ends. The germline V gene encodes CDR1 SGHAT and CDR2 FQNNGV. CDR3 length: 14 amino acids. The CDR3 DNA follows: TGTGCCAGCAGCTTGGACAGCCCCAAAAACATTCAGTACTTC. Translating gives CASSLDSPKNIQYF.

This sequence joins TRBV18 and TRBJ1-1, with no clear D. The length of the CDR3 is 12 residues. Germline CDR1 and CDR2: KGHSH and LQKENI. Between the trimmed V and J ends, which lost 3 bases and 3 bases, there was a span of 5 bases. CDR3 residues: CASSPADTEAFF. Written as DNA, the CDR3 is TGTGCCAGCTCACCGGCGGACACTGAAGCTTTCTTT.

CDR3 DNA sequence: TGTGCCAGAAGGGGCCCCCAGCGGGGAGTCTACAATGAGCAGTTCTTC. Its translation: CARRGPQRGVYNEQFF. This sequence joins TRBV5-3 and TRBJ2-1; 7 bases are a match to TRBD2. TRBV5-3 is an open reading frame whose function is uncertain. The CDR3 is 16 amino acids. V lost 5 bases and J lost 3; bases outside the gene matches: 11.

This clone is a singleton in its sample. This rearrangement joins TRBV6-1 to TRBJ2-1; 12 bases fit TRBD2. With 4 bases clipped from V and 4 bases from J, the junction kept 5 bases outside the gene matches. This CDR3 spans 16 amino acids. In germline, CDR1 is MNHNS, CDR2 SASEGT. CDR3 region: CASSGELAGGYNEQFF. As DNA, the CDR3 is TGTGCCAGCAGTGGGGAACTAGCGGGGGGTTACAATGAGCAGTTCTTC.

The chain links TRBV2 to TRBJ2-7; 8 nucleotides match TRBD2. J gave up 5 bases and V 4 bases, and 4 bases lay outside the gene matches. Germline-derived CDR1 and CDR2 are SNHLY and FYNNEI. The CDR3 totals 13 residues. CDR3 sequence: CASSVRLANEQYF. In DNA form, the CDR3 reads TGTGCCAGCAGTGTGAGACTAGCGAACGAGCAGTACTTC. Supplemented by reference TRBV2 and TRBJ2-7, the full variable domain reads EPEVTQTPSHQVTQMGQEVILRCVPISNHLYFYWYRQILGQKVEFLVSFYNNEISEKSEIFDDQFSVERPDGSNFTLKIRSTKLEDSAMYFCASSVRLANEQYFGPGTRLTVT.

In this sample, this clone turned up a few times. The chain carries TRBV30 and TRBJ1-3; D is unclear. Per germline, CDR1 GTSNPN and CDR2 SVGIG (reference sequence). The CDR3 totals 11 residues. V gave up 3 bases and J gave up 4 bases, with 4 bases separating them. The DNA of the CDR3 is TGTGCCTGGAGGACAGGAAACACCATATATTTT. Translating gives CAWRTGNTIYF.

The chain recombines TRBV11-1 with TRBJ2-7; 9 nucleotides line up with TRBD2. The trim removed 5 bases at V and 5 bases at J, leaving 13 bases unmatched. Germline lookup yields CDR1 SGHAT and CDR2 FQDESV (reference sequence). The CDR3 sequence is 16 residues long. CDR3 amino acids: CASSLRIAGALDEQYF. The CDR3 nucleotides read TGTGCCAGCAGCCTAAGAATAGCGGGAGCCCTCGACGAGCAGTACTTC.

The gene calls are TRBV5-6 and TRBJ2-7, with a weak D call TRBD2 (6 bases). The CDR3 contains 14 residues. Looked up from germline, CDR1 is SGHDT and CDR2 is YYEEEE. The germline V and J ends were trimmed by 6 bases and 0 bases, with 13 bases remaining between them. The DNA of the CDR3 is TGTGCCAGCACCCATAGCGGATTCTCCTACGAGCAGTACTTC. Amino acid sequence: CASTHSGFSYEQYF.

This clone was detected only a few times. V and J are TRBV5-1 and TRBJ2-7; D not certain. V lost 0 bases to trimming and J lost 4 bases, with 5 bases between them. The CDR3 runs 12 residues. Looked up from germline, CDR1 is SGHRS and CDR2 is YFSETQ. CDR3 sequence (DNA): TGCGCCAGCAGCTTGGGCAGGTACGAGCAGTACTTC. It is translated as CASSLGRYEQYF.

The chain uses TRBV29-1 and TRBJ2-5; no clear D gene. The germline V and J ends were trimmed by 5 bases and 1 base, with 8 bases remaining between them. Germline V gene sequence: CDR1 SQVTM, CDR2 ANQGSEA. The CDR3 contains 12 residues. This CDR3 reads CSVWAVQETQYF. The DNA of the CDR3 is TGCAGCGTTTGGGCAGTCCAAGAGACCCAGTACTTC.